The next 10 T cell receptor beta chains were all read from a single sample in a study of T cell changes during pregnancy in multiple sclerosis. Here immunoSEQ multiplex PCR was the method, and the copy in TCRdb shows in-frame clones only, minus some. The table has 30,000 to 40,000 clones, 91% seen once; the top ten hold roughly 0.45%. The source material was CD4+ T cells from peripheral blood mononuclear cells, sampled in the third trimester of pregnancy. The receptor set was obtained from a female donor in good health, enrolled as a control in a pregnancy study.

CDR3 protein: CASSYDWTGQEGYTF. The CDR3 nucleotides read TGTGCCAGCAGCTACGACTGGACAGGGCAGGAGGGCTACACCTTC. This chain joins TRBV6-1 and TRBJ1-2; 8 bases match TRBD1. The CDR3 spans 15 residues. Per the germline V gene, CDR1 is MNHNS and CDR2 is SASEGT. The V gene end was trimmed by 6 bases and the J gene end by 8 bases; junction bases not matched to a gene: 14.

The sample holds one count of this clone. The rearrangement links TRBV6-5 to TRBJ2-7; D perhaps matches TRBD2 (6 bases). With 0 bases removed from V and 4 bases from J, the gap between germline ends came to 16 bases. Per the germline V gene, CDR1 is MNHEY and CDR2 is SVGAGI. This CDR3 has 16 amino acids. The CDR3 DNA reads as TGTGCCAGCAGTTACTCGAGCCCGAGGCGGGGATACGAGCAGTACTTC. Protein sequence: CASSYSSPRRGYEQYF.

The genes are TRBV19 and TRBJ2-1; possibly TRBD2 for D (7 bases). The CDR3 covers 13 residues. Germline V gene data show CDR1 as LNHDA and CDR2 as SQIVND (reference sequence). V was trimmed by 6 bases and J by 5 bases, leaving 11 bases between them. This CDR3 reads CASREGGDNEQFF. The CDR3 DNA is TGTGCCAGTAGGGAGGGGGGGGACAATGAGCAGTTCTTC. The full variable domain, its missing parts supplied by reference TRBV19 and TRBJ2-1, is DGGITQSPKYLFRKEGQNVTLSCEQNLNHDAMYWYRQDPGQGLRLIYYSQIVNDFQKGDIAEGYSVSREKKESFPLTVTSAQKNPTAFYLCASREGGDNEQFFGPGTRLTVL.

V is TRBV28 and J is TRBJ2-7; perhaps TRBD2 as D (6 bases). CDR1 and CDR2 from the germline V gene are MDHEN and SYDVKM. The CDR3 consists of 12 residues. Trimming took off 6 bases at V and 4 bases at J, with 10 bases between the two ends. As DNA, the CDR3 is TGTGCCAGCAGGAAAGGAGGGTACGAGCAGTACTTC. Its translation is CASRKGGYEQYF.

This clone is a singleton in its sample. The chain employs TRBV28 and TRBJ1-3; 9 bases fit TRBD1. J was trimmed by 4 bases and V by 4 bases; bases with no gene match: 8. The CDR3 runs to 16 residues. From germline, CDR1 is MDHEN and CDR2 SYDVKM. CDR3 sequence reads: CASSSTGTGNGNTIYF. The CDR3 DNA follows: TGTGCCAGCAGTTCAACCGGGACAGGGAACGGAAACACCATATATTTT. The entire variable domain, with the rest obtained from reference TRBV28 and TRBJ1-3, is as follows: DVKVTQSSRYLVKRTGEKVFLECVQDMDHENMFWYRQDPGLGLRLIYFSYDVKMKEKGDIPEGYSVSREKKERFSLILESASTNQTSMYLCASSSTGTGNGNTIYFGEGSWLTVV.

This sequence joins TRBV28 and TRBJ2-1, with D unresolved. The germline CDR1 and CDR2 sequences are MDHEN and SYDVKM. This CDR3 is 13 amino acids long. Trimming took off 7 bases at V and 0 bases at J, with 7 bases between the two ends. CDR3 sequence (DNA): TGTGCCAGCACCACCGGCTCCTACAATGAGCAGTTCTTC. It codes for CASTTGSYNEQFF.

This chain connects TRBV2 to TRBJ2-5; TRBD2 agrees at 15 bases. V lost 6 bases to trimming and J lost 5 bases; unmatched junction nucleotides: 4. Germline loops: CDR1 SNHLY, CDR2 FYNNEI. The CDR3 runs 15 residues. The CDR3 loop reads CASSGLAGGSETQYF. The CDR3 coding sequence is TGTGCCAGCAGCGGACTAGCGGGGGGGTCGGAGACCCAGTACTTC.

This sequence joins TRBV7-2 and TRBJ1-4, with 7 nucleotides matching TRBD1. Germline lookup yields CDR1 SGHTA and CDR2 FQGNSA. The ends lost 4 bases at V and 6 bases at J; junction bases unmatched: 8. The CDR3 spans 15 residues. CDR3 sequence: CASSSTTGSYEKLFF. As DNA, the CDR3 is TGTGCCAGCAGCTCAACGACAGGGTCTTATGAAAAACTGTTTTTT.

The gene calls are TRBV4-1 and TRBJ2-4, with 15 positions matching TRBD2. V was pared by 4 bases and J by 5 bases, with 15 bases of the junction left unmatched. The CDR3 spans 20 residues. Germline loops: CDR1 MGHRA, CDR2 YSYEKL. The CDR3 bases are TGCGCCAGCAGCCGGCAGGGACTAGCGGGAGGTACCCCTTGGGAAAACATTCAGTACTTC. Translating it yields CASSRQGLAGGTPWENIQYF.

This chain connects TRBV7-3 to TRBJ1-1; 7 bases align to TRBD1. Germline lookup yields CDR1 SGHTA and CDR2 FQGTGA. Trimming took 2 bases from V and 4 from J; bases not matched to a gene: 10. This CDR3 has 16 amino acids. This CDR3 reads CASSLSGGRKFTEAFF. CDR3 bases: TGTGCCAGCAGCTTATCAGGGGGGCGTAAGTTCACTGAAGCTTTCTTT. Variable domain in full (rest from reference TRBV7-3 and TRBJ1-1): GAGVSQTPSNKVTEKGKYVELRCDPISGHTALYWYRQSLGQGPEFLIYFQGTGAADDSGLPNDRFFAVRPEGSVSTLKIQRTERGDSAVYLCASSLSGGRKFTEAFFGQGTRLTVV.